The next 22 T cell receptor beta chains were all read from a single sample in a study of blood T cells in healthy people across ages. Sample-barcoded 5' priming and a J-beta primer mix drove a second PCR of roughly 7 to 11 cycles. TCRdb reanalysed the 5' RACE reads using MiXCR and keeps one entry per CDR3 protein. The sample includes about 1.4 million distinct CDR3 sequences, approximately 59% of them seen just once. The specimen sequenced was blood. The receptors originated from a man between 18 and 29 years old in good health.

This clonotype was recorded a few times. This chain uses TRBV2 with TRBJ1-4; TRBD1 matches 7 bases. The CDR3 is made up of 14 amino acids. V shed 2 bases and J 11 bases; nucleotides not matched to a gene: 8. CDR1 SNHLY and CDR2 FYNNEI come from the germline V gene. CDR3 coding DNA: TGTGCCAGCAGTGAACAGGGGGTAGTCGCTAAACTGTTTTTT. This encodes CASSEQGVVAKLFF.

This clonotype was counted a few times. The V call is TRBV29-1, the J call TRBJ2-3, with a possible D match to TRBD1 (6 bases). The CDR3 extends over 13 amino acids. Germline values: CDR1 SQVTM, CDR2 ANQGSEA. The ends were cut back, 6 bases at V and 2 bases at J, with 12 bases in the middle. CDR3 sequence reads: CSVKGEFTDTQYF. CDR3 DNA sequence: TGCAGCGTCAAGGGGGAATTCACAGATACGCAGTATTTT.

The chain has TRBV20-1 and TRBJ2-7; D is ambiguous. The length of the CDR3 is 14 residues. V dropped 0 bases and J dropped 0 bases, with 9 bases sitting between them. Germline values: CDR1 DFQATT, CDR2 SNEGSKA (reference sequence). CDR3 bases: TGCAGTGCTAGAGATGAGGCTAGCTCCTACGAGCAGTACTTC. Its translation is CSARDEASSYEQYF.

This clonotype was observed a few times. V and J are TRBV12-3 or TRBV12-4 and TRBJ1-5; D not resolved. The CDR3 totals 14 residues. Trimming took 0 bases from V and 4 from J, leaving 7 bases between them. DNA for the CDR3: TGTGCCAGCAGTTTAGCGGCAGCTAATCAGCCCCAGCATTTT. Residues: CASSLAAANQPQHF.

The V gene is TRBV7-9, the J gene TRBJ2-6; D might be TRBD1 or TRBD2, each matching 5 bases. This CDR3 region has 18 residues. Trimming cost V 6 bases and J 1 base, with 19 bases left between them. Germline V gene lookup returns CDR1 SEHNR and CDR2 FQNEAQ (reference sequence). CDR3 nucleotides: TGTGCCAGCAGAGAAGCCGGGACCCCGCCTTCTGGGGCCAACGTCCTGACTTTC. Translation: CASREAGTPPSGANVLTF.

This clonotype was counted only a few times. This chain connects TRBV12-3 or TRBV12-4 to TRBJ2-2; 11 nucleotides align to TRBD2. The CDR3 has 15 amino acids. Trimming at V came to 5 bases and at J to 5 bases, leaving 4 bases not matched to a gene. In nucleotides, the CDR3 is TGTGCCAGCAGTCTACTAGCGGGGGATACCGGGGAGCTGTTTTTT. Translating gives CASSLLAGDTGELFF.

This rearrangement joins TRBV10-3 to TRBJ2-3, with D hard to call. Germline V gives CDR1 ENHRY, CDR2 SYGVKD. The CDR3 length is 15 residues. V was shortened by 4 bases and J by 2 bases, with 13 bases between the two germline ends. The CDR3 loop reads CAISAERNPTDTQYF. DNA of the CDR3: TGTGCCATCAGTGCTGAGCGCAACCCCACAGATACGCAGTATTTT.

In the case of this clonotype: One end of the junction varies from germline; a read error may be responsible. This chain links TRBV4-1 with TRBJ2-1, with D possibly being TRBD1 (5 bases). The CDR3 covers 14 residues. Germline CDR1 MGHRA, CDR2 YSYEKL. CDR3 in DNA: TGCGCCGGCAGCCAACCGGCGTTAAGGGGTGAGCAGTTCTTC. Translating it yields CAGSQPALRGEQFF.

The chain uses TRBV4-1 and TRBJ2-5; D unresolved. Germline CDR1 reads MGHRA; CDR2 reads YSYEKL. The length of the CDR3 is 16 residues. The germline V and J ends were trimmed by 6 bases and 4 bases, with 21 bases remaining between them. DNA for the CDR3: TGCGCCAGCAGTCCTTCAGTCATAAGGGCCGGAGAGACCCAGTACTTC. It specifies CASSPSVIRAGETQYF.

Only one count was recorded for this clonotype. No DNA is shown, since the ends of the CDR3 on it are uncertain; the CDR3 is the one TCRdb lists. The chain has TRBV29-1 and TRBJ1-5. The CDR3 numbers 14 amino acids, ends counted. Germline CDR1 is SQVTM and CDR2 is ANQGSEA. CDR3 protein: CSVADNTSGQPQHF.

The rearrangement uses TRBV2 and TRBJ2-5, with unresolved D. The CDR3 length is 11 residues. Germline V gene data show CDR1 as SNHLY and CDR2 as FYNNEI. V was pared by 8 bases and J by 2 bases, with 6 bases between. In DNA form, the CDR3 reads TGTGCCAGCTTCCGGCAAGAGACCCAGTACTTC. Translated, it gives CASFRQETQYF.

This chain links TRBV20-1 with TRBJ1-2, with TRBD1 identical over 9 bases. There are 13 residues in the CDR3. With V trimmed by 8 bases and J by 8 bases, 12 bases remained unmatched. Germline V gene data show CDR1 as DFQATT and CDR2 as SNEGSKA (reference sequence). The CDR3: CSPLTDRGKGYTF. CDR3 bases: TGCAGTCCCCTAACTGACAGGGGGAAAGGCTACACCTTC.

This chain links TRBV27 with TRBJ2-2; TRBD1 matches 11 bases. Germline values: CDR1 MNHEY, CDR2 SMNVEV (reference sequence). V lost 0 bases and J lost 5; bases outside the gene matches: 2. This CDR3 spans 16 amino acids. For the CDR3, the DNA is TGTGCCAGCAGTTTATCGGGACAGGGGGTAACCGGGGAGCTGTTTTTT. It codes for CASSLSGQGVTGELFF.

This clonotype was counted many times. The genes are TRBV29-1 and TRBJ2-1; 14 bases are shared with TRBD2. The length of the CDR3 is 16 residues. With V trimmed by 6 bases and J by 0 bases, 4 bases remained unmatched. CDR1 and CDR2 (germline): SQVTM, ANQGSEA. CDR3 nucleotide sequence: TGCAGCGTGAGGACTAGCGGGGGGAGCTCCTACAATGAGCAGTTCTTC. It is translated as CSVRTSGGSSYNEQFF.

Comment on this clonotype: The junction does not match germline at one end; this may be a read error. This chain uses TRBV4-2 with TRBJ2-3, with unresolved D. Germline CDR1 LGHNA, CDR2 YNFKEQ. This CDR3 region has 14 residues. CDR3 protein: CASSQDRVRDTQYF. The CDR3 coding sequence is TGTGCCAGTAGCCAAGATCGGGTCCGGGATACGCAGTATTTT.

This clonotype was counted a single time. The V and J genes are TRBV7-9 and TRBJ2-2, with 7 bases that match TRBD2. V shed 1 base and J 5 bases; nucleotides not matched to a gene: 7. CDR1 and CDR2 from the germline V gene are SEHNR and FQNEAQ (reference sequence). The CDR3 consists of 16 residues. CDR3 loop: CASSLDRASGTGELFF. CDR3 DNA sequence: TGTGCCAGCAGCTTAGACCGGGCTAGCGGAACCGGGGAGCTGTTTTTT.

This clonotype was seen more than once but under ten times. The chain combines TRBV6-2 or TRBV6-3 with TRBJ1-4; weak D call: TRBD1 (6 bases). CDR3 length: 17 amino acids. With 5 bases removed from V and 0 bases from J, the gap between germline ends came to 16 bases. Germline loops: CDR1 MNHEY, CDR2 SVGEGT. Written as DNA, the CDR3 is TGTGCCAGCAGTGACCTCGGGACACCTGCAACTAATGAAAAACTGTTTTTT. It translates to CASSDLGTPATNEKLFF.

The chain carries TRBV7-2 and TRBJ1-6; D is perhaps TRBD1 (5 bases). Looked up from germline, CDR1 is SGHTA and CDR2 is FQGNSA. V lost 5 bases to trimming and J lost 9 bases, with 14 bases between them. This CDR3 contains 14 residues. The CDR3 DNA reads TGTGCCAGCAGCCTGGGGGTTGGGGGTTCACCCCTCCACTTT. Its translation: CASSLGVGGSPLHF.

CDR3 nucleotides: TGTGCCAGCAGCCAATTAACAGGGAACAATGAGCAGTTCTTC. It codes for CASSQLTGNNEQFF. The chain uses TRBV3-1 and TRBJ2-1; D possibly corresponds to TRBD1 (6 bases). The CDR3 contains 14 residues. The V end was cut by 2 bases, the J end by 5 bases, with 10 bases between. The germline gives CDR1 LGHDT, CDR2 YNNKEL (reference sequence).

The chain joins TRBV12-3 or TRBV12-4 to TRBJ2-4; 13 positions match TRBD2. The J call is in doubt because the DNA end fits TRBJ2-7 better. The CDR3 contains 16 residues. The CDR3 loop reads CASSLRTSGRGHEQYF. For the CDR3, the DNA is TGTGCCAGCAGTCTTAGGACTAGCGGGAGAGGGCACGAGCAGTACTTC.

The CDR3 sequence: CASSGTGASPLHF. The CDR3 DNA sequence: TGTGCCAGCAGCGGGACAGGGGCTTCACCCCTCCACTTT. The chain links TRBV28 to TRBJ1-6, with TRBD1 matching 10 bases. J lost 9 bases, V lost 6 bases, and 2 bases had no gene match. Looked up from germline, CDR1 is MDHEN and CDR2 is SYDVKM. The CDR3 totals 13 residues.

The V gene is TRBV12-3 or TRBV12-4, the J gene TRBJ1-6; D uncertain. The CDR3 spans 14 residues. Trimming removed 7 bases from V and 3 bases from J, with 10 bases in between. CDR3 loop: CASIADFYNSPLHF. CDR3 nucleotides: TGTGCCAGCATCGCGGACTTCTATAATTCACCCCTCCACTTT.